The 29 T cell receptor beta chains below were found in one sample sequenced in a study of T cell responses to AZD1222 COVID-19 vaccine (TCRdb year 2021). The time point label, as the study defines it: about 28 days (+/-7) after the second vaccine dose. The receptor library was made with the immunoSEQ multiplex PCR assay. TCRdb retrieved this table from immuneACCESS and kept in-frame rearrangements only. Not all clones are present; in checked studies, unresolved V genes account for under half, and no reason is known for the remainder. Across this sample there are 150,000 to 200,000 clones, with just over 90% seen only once. The ten largest clonotypes hold 1% to 1.5% of the sample. Source: peripheral blood, taken 28 days after the second AZD1222 dose. Receptors originate from an adult who received the AZD1222 COVID-19 vaccine.

The chain links TRBV9 to TRBJ1-1; D is ambiguous. Germline assignment: CDR1 SGDLS and CDR2 YYNGEE. Trimming took 0 bases from V and 1 from J, leaving 4 bases between them. CDR3 length: 13 residues. CDR3 protein: CASSVGKNTEAFF. The CDR3 DNA reads as TGTGCCAGCAGCGTAGGCAAGAACACTGAAGCTTTCTTT.

This clone showed up just a few times. The chain couples TRBV6-4 to TRBJ2-1, with 10 bases identical to TRBD2. This CDR3 contains 15 residues. CDR1 and CDR2 from the germline V gene are MRHNA and SNTAGT. The J segment lost 6 bases and the V segment lost 0 bases, leaving 2 bases of the junction unmatched. The CDR3 region is CASSDSASGGNEQFF. Here the CDR3 DNA reads TGTGCCAGCAGTGACTCCGCTAGCGGGGGCAATGAGCAGTTCTTC.

In DNA, the CDR3 is TGTGCCAGCAGTACAGGGGCGTCCACTGAAGCTTTCTTT. It codes for CASSTGASTEAFF. The gene calls are TRBV6-2 or TRBV6-3 and TRBJ1-1; 7 positions match TRBD1. Germline V lookup: CDR1 MNHEY, CDR2 SVGEGT. The CDR3 is made up of 13 amino acids. With V trimmed by 5 bases and J by 4 bases, 4 bases remained unmatched.

The genes are TRBV7-2 and TRBJ2-2; D perhaps matches TRBD1 (5 bases). Germline V gene lookup returns CDR1 SGHTA and CDR2 FQGNSA. Trimming left V 7 bases short and J 4 bases short, with 16 bases between. The CDR3 is 15 residues long. The CDR3: CASIPAFRGTGELFF. Written as DNA, the CDR3 is TGTGCCAGCATCCCCGCGTTTAGGGGCACCGGGGAGCTGTTTTTT.

This sequence joins TRBV11-3 and TRBJ2-7; D not certain. The CDR3 sequence is 14 residues long. V gave up 5 bases and J gave up 5 bases, with 16 bases separating them. CDR1 and CDR2 (germline): SGHNT, YENEEA. The CDR3 protein is CASSPGPQTHEQYF. CDR3 sequence (DNA): TGTGCCAGCAGCCCCGGGCCTCAAACCCACGAGCAGTACTTC.

The chain joins TRBV7-2 to TRBJ2-1; D is undetermined. Germline CDR1 SGHTA, CDR2 FQGNSA. Trimming stripped 1 base from V and 3 bases from J, with 4 bases between. This CDR3 has 13 residues. DNA of the CDR3: TGTGCCAGCAGCTTAGTGGGCTACAATGAGCAGTTCTTC. Protein product: CASSLVGYNEQFF. Filled out from reference TRBV7-2 and TRBJ2-1, the complete variable domain reads GAGVSQSPSNKVTEKGKDVELRCDPISGHTALYWYRQSLGQGLEFLIYFQGNSAPDKSGLPSDRFSAERTGGSVSTLTIQRTQQEDSAVYLCASSLVGYNEQFFGPGTRLTVL.

J is TRBJ2-5 and V is TRBV9; D perhaps matches TRBD2 (6 bases). V gave up 4 bases and J gave up 1 base, with 17 bases separating them. This CDR3 comprises 16 residues. The germline CDR1 and CDR2 sequences are SGDLS and YYNGEE. The CDR3 is CASSPGGGVVQETQYF. CDR3 sequence (DNA): TGTGCCAGCAGCCCGGGCGGAGGGGTGGTCCAAGAGACCCAGTACTTC.

On this clone itself: A junction end diverges from the germline sequence, so it may reflect a read error. The chain links TRBV28 to TRBJ1-2; possibly TRBD1 for D (5 bases). The CDR3 is 11 residues long. Germline V CDR1 and CDR2: MDHEN, SYDVKM. CDR3 residues: CAISGERGNTF. Here the CDR3 DNA reads TGTGCCATCTCGGGGGAGCGTGGCAACACCTTC.

This chain links TRBV18 with TRBJ2-2; 7 nucleotides line up with TRBD2. CDR1 KGHSH and CDR2 LQKENI come from the germline V gene. The junction had 5 bases not matched to a gene; V was cut back by 0 bases and J by 1 base. The CDR3 has 17 residues. The CDR3 bases are TGTGCCAGCTCACCACCGCCTAGCGGAATGAACACCGGGGAGCTGTTTTTT. It encodes CASSPPPSGMNTGELFF.

In regard to this clone: Additional DNA sequences in this sample encode the identical CDR3. The chain has TRBV11-3 and TRBJ1-1; tentative D call: TRBD1 (5 bases). CDR1 is SGHNT and CDR2 is YENEEA in the germline V gene. The ends were cut back, 3 bases at V and 5 bases at J, with 10 bases in the middle. CDR3 length: 13 residues. The CDR3 protein is CASSLGRGTEAFF. Written as DNA, the CDR3 is TGTGCCAGCAGCTTGGGACGAGGGACTGAAGCTTTCTTT.

The chain uses TRBV28 and TRBJ2-7; 7 bases match TRBD1. V lost 4 bases and J lost 4; bases outside the gene matches: 7. The CDR3 runs to 14 residues. Germline V gene data show CDR1 as MDHEN and CDR2 as SYDVKM. CDR3 nucleotide sequence: TGTGCCAGCAGTTCGGGACAGCGCGATTACGAGCAGTACTTC. It translates to CASSSGQRDYEQYF.

The rearrangement links TRBV11-2 to TRBJ1-2; 10 bases fit TRBD1. The CDR3 consists of 15 residues. V shed 4 bases, J shed 4 bases, and the junction held 6 bases outside the gene matches. Germline V gene sequence: CDR1 SGHAT, CDR2 FQNNGV. CDR3 nucleotides: TGTGCCAGCAGCTCCTACCGGGACAGGGGCTATGGCTACACCTTC. This encodes CASSSYRDRGYGYTF.

V usage is TRBV27 and J usage is TRBJ1-2; 7 nucleotides agree with TRBD1. Germline V lookup: CDR1 MNHEY, CDR2 SMNVEV (reference sequence). The V segment lost 6 bases and the J segment 6 bases; nucleotides outside the gene matches: 7. The CDR3 contains 13 residues. The CDR3 here is CASRTHRGDGYTF. CDR3 coding DNA: TGTGCCAGCAGGACACACAGGGGAGATGGCTACACCTTC.

The rearrangement links TRBV20-1 to TRBJ1-2; D unresolved. CDR1 is DFQATT, CDR2 SNEGSKA, per germline (reference sequence). The CDR3 is 10 residues long. V was clipped by 7 bases and J by 2 bases, with 5 bases between them. Written as DNA, the CDR3 is TGCAGTGTTCAAAACTATGGCTACACCTTC. Translation: CSVQNYGYTF.

This clone appeared a single time. V gene TRBV18 combines with J gene TRBJ2-1; maybe TRBD2 (5 bases). CDR1 and CDR2 (germline): KGHSH, LQKENI. The CDR3 loop spans 15 amino acids. Trimming left V 1 base short and J 8 bases short, with 15 bases between. The CDR3 coding sequence is TGTGCCAGCTCACCACGACTACCCCCCTCGGATGAGCAGTTCTTC. Encoded protein: CASSPRLPPSDEQFF.

This clone appeared once. This rearrangement joins TRBV6-5 to TRBJ2-7; perhaps TRBD2 as D (5 bases). V lost 0 bases and J lost 2, with 11 bases in between. CDR1 is MNHEY and CDR2 is SVGAGI in the germline V gene. The CDR3 extends over 15 amino acids. CDR3 region: CASSYSERLPYEQYF. The CDR3, as DNA: TGTGCCAGCAGTTACTCTGAGCGGCTTCCCTACGAGCAGTACTTC.

V gene TRBV6-6 combines with J gene TRBJ2-1, with 7 nucleotides matching TRBD2. CDR1 is MNHNY, CDR2 SVGAGI, per germline (reference sequence). CDR3 length: 15 residues. The J segment lost 1 base and the V segment lost 3 bases, leaving 3 bases of the junction unmatched. CDR3 region: CASSYVGGSYNEQFF. In DNA form, the CDR3 reads TGTGCCAGCAGTTATGTGGGAGGGTCCTACAATGAGCAGTTCTTC.

The CDR3 sequence: CASRSRPNEKLFF. The CDR3 bases are TGTGCCAGCAGATCTCGTCCGAATGAAAAACTGTTTTTT. J is TRBJ1-4 and V is TRBV6-5; D is undetermined. Trimming removed 6 bases at V and 5 bases at J, with 10 bases between. The germline CDR1 and CDR2 sequences are MNHEY and SVGAGI. This CDR3 comprises 13 residues.

The chain recombines TRBV7-9 with TRBJ1-2, with D hard to call. CDR3 length equals 12 residues. Trimming removed 5 bases from V and 8 bases from J, with 12 bases in between. Germline-derived CDR1 and CDR2 are SEHNR and FQNEAQ (reference sequence). In DNA form, the CDR3 reads TGTGCCAGCAGCCTCAAATTGGACGGCTACACCTTC. This translates into CASSLKLDGYTF. Filled out from reference TRBV7-9 and TRBJ1-2, the complete variable domain reads DTGVSQNPRHKITKRGQNVTFRCDPISEHNRLYWYRQTLGQGPEFLTYFQNEAQLEKSRLLSDRFSAERPKGSFSTLEIQRTEQGDSAMYLCASSLKLDGYTFGSGTRLTVV.

The V gene is TRBV13, the J gene TRBJ1-2; 7 bases align to TRBD1. Germline lookup yields CDR1 PRHDT and CDR2 FYEKMQ (reference sequence). The CDR3 extends over 12 amino acids. Trimming cost V 5 bases and J 7 bases; bases outside gene matches: 4. The CDR3 sequence is CASSRQGSGYTF. The CDR3 region has the DNA TGTGCCAGCAGCCGACAGGGAAGTGGCTACACCTTC.

The genes are TRBV20-1 and TRBJ2-1; 9 bases map to TRBD1. Germline CDR1 is DFQATT and CDR2 is SNEGSKA (reference sequence). Trimming removed 5 bases from V and 7 bases from J; junction bases left unmatched: 9. The CDR3 loop spans 14 amino acids. The CDR3 spells CSAGGDRGINEQFF. The CDR3 DNA reads as TGCAGTGCTGGTGGAGACAGGGGGATAAATGAGCAGTTCTTC.

The chain couples TRBV28 to TRBJ1-4, with D possibly being TRBD1 (5 bases). V dropped 5 bases and J dropped 8 bases, with 15 bases sitting between them. The CDR3 contains 14 residues. Germline CDR1 is MDHEN and CDR2 is SYDVKM. CDR3 DNA sequence: TGTGCCAGCAGTCCAGGGCAATTGGGGGAAAAACTGTTTTTT. Encoded protein: CASSPGQLGEKLFF.

The chain carries TRBV28 and TRBJ2-7; 9 positions match TRBD1. The germline V gene has CDR1 MDHEN and CDR2 SYDVKM. V shed 7 bases, J shed 2 bases, and the junction held 3 bases outside the gene matches. The CDR3 spans 13 residues. CDR3 protein: CASKTGGTYEQYF. The CDR3 region has the DNA TGTGCCAGCAAGACAGGGGGTACCTACGAGCAGTACTTC.

The J gene is TRBJ1-2, the V gene TRBV6-5; 8 nucleotides match TRBD1. Germline lookup yields CDR1 MNHEY and CDR2 SVGAGI. The CDR3 has 14 residues. The ends lost 5 bases at V and 2 bases at J; junction bases unmatched: 4. CDR3 DNA: TGTGCCAGCAGTACCAGGGGGCTGAACTATGGCTACACCTTC. The encoded protein is CASSTRGLNYGYTF.

This chain links TRBV6-6 with TRBJ2-5; TRBD1 matches at 8 bases. The CDR3 is 15 amino acids. The V and J ends lost 4 bases and 4 bases, in that order; junction bases with no gene match: 8. Germline CDR1 and CDR2: MNHNY and SVGAGI (reference sequence). CDR3 bases: TGTGCCAGCAGTTCCGGACAGGGTCGGGTAGAGACCCAGTACTTC. Protein: CASSSGQGRVETQYF.

The chain couples TRBV27 to TRBJ2-5; unclear D gene. The germline gives CDR1 MNHEY, CDR2 SMNVEV (reference sequence). The CDR3 is 14 amino acids. Trimming left V 0 bases short and J 3 bases short, with 8 bases between. DNA for the CDR3: TGTGCCAGCAGTTTATCGGACCTAGAAGAGACCCAGTACTTC. Translating it yields CASSLSDLEETQYF.

V usage is TRBV12-3 or TRBV12-4 and J usage is TRBJ1-5, with a possible D match to TRBD1 (6 bases). The CDR3 length is 12 residues. The V end was cut by 7 bases, the J end by 15 bases, with 19 bases between. The CDR3 loop reads CASTLGGGFAHF. In DNA, the CDR3 is TGTGCCAGCACCTTAGGGGGGGGGTTCGCGCATTTT.

This sequence joins TRBV6-5 and TRBJ2-3; 10 bases are shared with TRBD1. Germline V CDR1 and CDR2: MNHEY, SVGAGI. The CDR3 loop spans 15 amino acids. V trimming: 5 bases; J trimming: 3 bases; junction bases outside the gene matches: 5. The CDR3 loop is CASSMRQGATDTQYF. Here the CDR3 DNA reads TGTGCCAGCAGTATGCGACAGGGGGCAACAGATACGCAGTATTTT.

The chain joins TRBV7-9 to TRBJ1-2, with TRBD1 matching 9 bases. There are 13 residues in the CDR3. The V gene end was trimmed by 4 bases and the J gene end by 8 bases; junction bases not matched to a gene: 5. The germline CDR1 and CDR2 sequences are SEHNR and FQNEAQ (reference sequence). The chain's CDR3 is CASSSWTGEGYTF. The CDR3 nucleotides are TGTGCCAGCAGCTCCTGGACAGGGGAGGGCTACACCTTC.